This TCR beta chain was retrieved from a study of T cell responses to AZD1222 COVID-19 vaccine. Points from the study as a whole: The number of AZD1222 recipients seropositive at baseline was only five to seven. Donor demographics were predominantly white British with a female majority; clonal diversity may be underestimated.

As to this clone: Antigen unknown.

Measured with immunoSEQ multiplex PCR; TCRdb has only the in-frame clones, and not every one. The sample has 93,000 or so clones, about 92% seen once. V was pared by 3 bases and J by 3 bases, with 14 bases between. The CDR3 has 15 residues. CDR1 SGDLS and CDR2 YYNGEE come from the germline V gene. The sequencing used peripheral blood, collected on day 0 of AZD1222 vaccination. The receptor was derived from an adult in good health. V gene TRBV9 combines with J gene TRBJ2-3; TRBD1 or TRBD2 may be the D gene (6 bases each). The CDR3 protein is CASSARGVGTDTQYF. The CDR3 region has the DNA TGTGCCAGCAGCGCTAGGGGGGTTGGGACAGATACGCAGTATTTT.